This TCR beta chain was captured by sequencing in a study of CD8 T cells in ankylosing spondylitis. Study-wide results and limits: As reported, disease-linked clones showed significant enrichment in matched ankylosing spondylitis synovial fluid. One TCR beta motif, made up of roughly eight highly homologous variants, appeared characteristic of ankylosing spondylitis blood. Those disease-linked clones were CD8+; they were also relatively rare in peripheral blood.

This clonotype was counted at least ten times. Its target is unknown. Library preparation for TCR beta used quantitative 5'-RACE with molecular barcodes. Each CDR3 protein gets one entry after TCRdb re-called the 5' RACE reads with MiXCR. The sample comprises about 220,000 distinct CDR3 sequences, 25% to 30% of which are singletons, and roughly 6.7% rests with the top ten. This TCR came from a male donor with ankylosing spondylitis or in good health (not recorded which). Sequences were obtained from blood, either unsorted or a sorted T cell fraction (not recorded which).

The CDR3 spells CASSISTRTETQYF. CDR3 nucleotide sequence: TGTGCCAGCAGCATCTCGACAAGGACGGAGACCCAGTACTTC. This sequence joins TRBV12-3 or TRBV12-4 and TRBJ2-5; D unresolved. The CDR3 is 14 amino acids. Trimming took 6 bases from V and 5 from J, leaving 16 bases between them.